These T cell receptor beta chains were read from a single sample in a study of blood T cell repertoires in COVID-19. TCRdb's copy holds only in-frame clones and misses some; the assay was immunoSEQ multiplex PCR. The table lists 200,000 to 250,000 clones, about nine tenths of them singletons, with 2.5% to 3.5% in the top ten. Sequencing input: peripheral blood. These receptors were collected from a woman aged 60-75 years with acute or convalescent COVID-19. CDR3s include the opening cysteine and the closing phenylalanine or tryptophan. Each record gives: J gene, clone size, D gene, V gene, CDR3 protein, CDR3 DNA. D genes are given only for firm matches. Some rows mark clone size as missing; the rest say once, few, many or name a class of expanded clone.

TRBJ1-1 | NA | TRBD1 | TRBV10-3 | CAISSTGGYGNTEAFF | TGTGCCATCAGTTCTACAGGGGGCTACGGGAACACTGAAGCTTTCTTT
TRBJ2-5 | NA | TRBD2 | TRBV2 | CASRETSGGARETQYF | TGTGCCAGCAGGGAGACTAGCGGGGGGGCGAGGGAGACCCAGTACTTC
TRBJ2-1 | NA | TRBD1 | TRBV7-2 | CASNPNRGWTYNEQFF | TGTGCCAGCAACCCCAACAGGGGTTGGACCTACAATGAGCAGTTCTTC
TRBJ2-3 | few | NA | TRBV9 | CASSATDTQYF | TGTGCCAGCAGCGCGACAGATACGCAGTATTTT
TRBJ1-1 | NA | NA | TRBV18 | CASSPDRQKGAFF | TGTGCCAGCTCACCCGACCGACAGAAGGGAGCTTTCTTT
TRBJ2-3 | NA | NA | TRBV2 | CASSGEGTDTQYF | TGTGCCAGCAGTGGAGAGGGCACAGATACGCAGTATTTT
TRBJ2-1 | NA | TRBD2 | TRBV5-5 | CASSLTSGSPYNEQFF | TGTGCCAGCAGCCTCACTAGCGGGAGCCCCTACAATGAGCAGTTCTTC
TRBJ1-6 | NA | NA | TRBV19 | CASSIITGGNNSPLHF | TGTGCCAGTAGTATAATTACAGGCGGCAATAATTCACCCCTCCACTTT
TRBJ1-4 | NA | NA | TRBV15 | CATSSGGTNEKLFF | TGTGCCACCAGCAGCGGGGGAACTAATGAAAAACTGTTTTTT
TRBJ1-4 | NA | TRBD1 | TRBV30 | CAWAGQGNEKLFF | TGTGCCTGGGCCGGACAGGGCAATGAAAAACTGTTTTTT
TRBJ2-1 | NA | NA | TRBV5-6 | CASSLFGDNEQFF | TGTGCCAGCAGCTTGTTTGGAGACAATGAGCAGTTCTTC
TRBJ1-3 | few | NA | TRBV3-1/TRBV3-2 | CASSLTGTGNTIYF | TGTGCCAGCAGCCTTACAGGTACTGGAAACACCATATATTTT
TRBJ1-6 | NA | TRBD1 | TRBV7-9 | CASSSSTGTGESPLHF | TGTGCCAGCAGCTCCTCAACAGGGACAGGGGAATCACCCCTCCACTTT
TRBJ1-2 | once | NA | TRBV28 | CASSSTGWGYGYTF | TGTGCCAGTAGTTCGACAGGCTGGGGGTATGGCTACACCTTC
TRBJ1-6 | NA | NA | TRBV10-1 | CASSPDRNNSPLHF | TGCGCCAGCAGCCCAGACAGGAATAATTCACCCCTCCACTTT
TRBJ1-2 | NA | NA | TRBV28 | CATRPGNYGYTF | TGTGCCACCAGGCCAGGGAACTATGGCTACACCTTC
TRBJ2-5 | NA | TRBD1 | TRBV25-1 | CASSETGRETQYF | TGTGCCAGCAGTGAGACAGGGCGAGAGACCCAGTACTTC
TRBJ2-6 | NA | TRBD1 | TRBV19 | CASKTGPGANVLTF | TGTGCCAGTAAGACAGGGCCTGGGGCCAACGTCCTGACTTTC
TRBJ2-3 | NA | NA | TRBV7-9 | CASRHSGTSTDTQYF | TGTGCCAGCAGACATAGCGGCACTAGCACAGATACGCAGTATTTT
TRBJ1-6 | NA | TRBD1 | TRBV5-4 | CASSLVPGQGAPLHF | TGTGCCAGCAGCTTGGTACCGGGACAGGGCGCACCCCTCCACTTT
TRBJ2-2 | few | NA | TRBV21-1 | CASSKDGVTGINTGELFF | TGTGCCAGCAGCAAAGACGGGGTAACGGGTATAAACACCGGGGAGCTGTTTTTT
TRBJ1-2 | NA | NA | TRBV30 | CAWRRRANYGYTF | TGTGCCTGGAGACGGAGGGCGAACTATGGCTACACCTTC
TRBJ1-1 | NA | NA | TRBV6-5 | CASSSSDTEAFF | TGTGCCAGCAGTTCGTCAGACACTGAAGCTTTCTTT
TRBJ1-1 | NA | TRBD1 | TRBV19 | CASRTRQGATNTEAFF | TGTGCCAGTAGAACTCGACAGGGCGCAACGAACACTGAAGCTTTCTTT
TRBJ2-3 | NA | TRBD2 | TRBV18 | CASSPELAGGTDTQYF | TGTGCCAGCTCACCAGAACTAGCGGGGGGCACAGATACGCAGTATTTT
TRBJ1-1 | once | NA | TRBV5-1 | CASSLQGLGGTEAFF | TGCGCCAGCAGCTTGCAGGGTCTGGGAGGCACTGAAGCTTTCTTT
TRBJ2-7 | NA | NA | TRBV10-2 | CASTGGSGNEQYF | TGCGCCAGCACTGGGGGGAGCGGCAACGAGCAGTACTTC
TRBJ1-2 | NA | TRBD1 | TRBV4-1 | CASSQKADRDYGYTF | TGCGCCAGCAGCCAAAAGGCGGACAGGGACTATGGCTACACCTTC
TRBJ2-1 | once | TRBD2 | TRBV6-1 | CASSEAGTRAYNEQFF | TGTGCCAGCAGTGAAGCGGGGACTAGAGCCTACAATGAGCAGTTCTTC
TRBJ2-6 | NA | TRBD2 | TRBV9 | CASSPRGGSSSGANVLTF | TGTGCCAGCAGCCCCCGCGGGGGATCCTCTTCTGGGGCCAACGTCCTAACTTTC
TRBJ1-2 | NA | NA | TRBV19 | CASSIGGGGYYGYTF | TGTGCCAGTAGTATAGGCGGTGGAGGATACTATGGCTACACCTTC
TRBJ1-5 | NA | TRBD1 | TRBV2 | CASSTSGTGVQPQHF | TGTGCCAGCAGTACCTCCGGGACAGGGGTACAGCCCCAGCATTTT
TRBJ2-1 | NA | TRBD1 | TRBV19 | CASIFRDRDGEQFF | TGTGCCAGTATTTTCCGGGACAGGGACGGTGAGCAGTTCTTC
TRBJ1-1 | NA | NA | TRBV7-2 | CASSFLRVGNTEAFF | TGTGCCAGCAGCTTTCTCAGGGTCGGAAACACTGAAGCTTTCTTT
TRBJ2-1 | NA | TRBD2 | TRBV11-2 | CASSLGIGSGGYNEQFF | TGTGCCAGCAGCTTGGGGATCGGGAGCGGGGGCTACAATGAGCAGTTCTTC
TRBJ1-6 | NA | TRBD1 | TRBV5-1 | CASSQGQGSSPLHF | TGCGCCAGCAGCCAAGGACAGGGTAGTTCACCCCTCCACTTT
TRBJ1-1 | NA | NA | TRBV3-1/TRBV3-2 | CASSQGLAGTEAFF | TGTGCCAGCAGCCAGGGGTTGGCGGGCACTGAAGCTTTCTTT
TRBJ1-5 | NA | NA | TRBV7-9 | CASSLLGGNQPQHF | TGTGCCAGCAGCTTATTGGGGGGGAATCAGCCCCAGCATTTT
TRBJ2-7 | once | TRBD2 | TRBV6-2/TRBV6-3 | CASSSFGTTYEQYF | TGTGCCAGCAGTTCCTTTGGGACTACCTACGAGCAGTACTTC
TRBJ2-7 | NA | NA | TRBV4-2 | CASSQDITGLAYEQYF | TGTGCCAGCAGCCAAGATATTACTGGCCTAGCCTACGAGCAGTACTTC
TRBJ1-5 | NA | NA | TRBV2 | CASRGRQGTDQPQHF | TGTGCCAGCAGGGGCCGGCAGGGTACGGATCAGCCCCAGCATTTT
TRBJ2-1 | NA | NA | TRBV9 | CASSVESGGSQFF | TGTGCCAGCAGCGTAGAATCGGGCGGGTCACAGTTCTTC
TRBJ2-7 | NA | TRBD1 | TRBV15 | CATSRDRDRGYEQYF | TGTGCCACCAGCAGAGACCGGGACAGAGGATACGAGCAGTACTTC
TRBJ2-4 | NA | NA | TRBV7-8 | CASSLGGLEAKNIQYF | TGTGCCAGCAGCTTAGGGGGCCTAGAAGCCAAAAACATTCAGTACTTC
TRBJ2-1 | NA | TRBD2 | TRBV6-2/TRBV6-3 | CASSSRPLAGAYNEQFF | TGTGCCAGCAGTTCCCGCCCCCTAGCGGGAGCCTACAATGAGCAGTTCTTC
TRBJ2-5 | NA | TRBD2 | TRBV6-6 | CASRSSGGPSQETQYF | TGTGCCAGCAGGTCTAGCGGGGGGCCATCTCAAGAGACCCAGTACTTC
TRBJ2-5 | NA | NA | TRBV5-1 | CASSLGVGMVRDQYF | TGCGCCAGCAGCTTGGGTGTCGGAATGGTCAGGGACCAGTACTTC
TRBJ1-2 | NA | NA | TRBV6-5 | CASKAGSYGYTF | TGTGCCAGCAAAGCGGGGAGCTATGGCTACACCTTC
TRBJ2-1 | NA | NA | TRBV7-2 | CASSLAGTYSYNEQFF | TGTGCCAGCAGCTTAGCGGGCACCTACTCCTACAATGAGCAGTTCTTC
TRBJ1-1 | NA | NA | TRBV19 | CASSVYSVGEAFF | TGTGCCAGTAGTGTTTACTCGGTCGGTGAAGCTTTCTTT
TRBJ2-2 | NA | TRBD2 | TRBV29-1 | CSVRGGLAGGKTGELFF | TGCAGCGTGAGGGGTGGACTAGCGGGAGGAAAGACCGGGGAGCTGTTTTTT
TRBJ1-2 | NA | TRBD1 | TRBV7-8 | CASSLAGQGAGGYTF | TGTGCCAGCAGCTTAGCGGGACAGGGGGCGGGTGGCTACACCTTC
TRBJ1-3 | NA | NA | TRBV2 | CASSGGRLRAGNTIYF | TGTGCCAGCAGTGGGGGCAGACTGAGAGCTGGAAACACCATATATTTT
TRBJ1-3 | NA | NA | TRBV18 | CASSTQSGNTIYF | TGTGCCAGCTCAACGCAGTCTGGAAACACCATATATTTT
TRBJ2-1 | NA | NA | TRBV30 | CAWSVRGGVSYNEQFF | TGTGCCTGGAGTGTCAGAGGCGGGGTGAGTTACAATGAGCAGTTCTTC
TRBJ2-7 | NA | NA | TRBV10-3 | CAISETGYEQYF | TGTGCCATCAGTGAGACCGGCTACGAGCAGTACTTC
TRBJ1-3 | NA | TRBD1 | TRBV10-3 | CAIRGQEGNTIYF | TGTGCCATCAGGGGACAGGAAGGAAACACCATATATTTT
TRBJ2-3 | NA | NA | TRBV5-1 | CASSLSQLVGTDTQYF | TGCGCCAGCAGCTTATCACAACTAGTGGGTACAGATACGCAGTATTTT
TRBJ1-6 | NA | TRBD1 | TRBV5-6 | CASSPDRGLNSPLHF | TGTGCCAGCAGCCCGGACAGGGGATTAAATTCACCCCTCCACTTT
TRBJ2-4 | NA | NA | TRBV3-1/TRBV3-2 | CASSQKGESGRAKNIQYF | TGTGCCAGCAGCCAAAAGGGGGAATCGGGCAGAGCCAAAAACATTCAGTACTTC